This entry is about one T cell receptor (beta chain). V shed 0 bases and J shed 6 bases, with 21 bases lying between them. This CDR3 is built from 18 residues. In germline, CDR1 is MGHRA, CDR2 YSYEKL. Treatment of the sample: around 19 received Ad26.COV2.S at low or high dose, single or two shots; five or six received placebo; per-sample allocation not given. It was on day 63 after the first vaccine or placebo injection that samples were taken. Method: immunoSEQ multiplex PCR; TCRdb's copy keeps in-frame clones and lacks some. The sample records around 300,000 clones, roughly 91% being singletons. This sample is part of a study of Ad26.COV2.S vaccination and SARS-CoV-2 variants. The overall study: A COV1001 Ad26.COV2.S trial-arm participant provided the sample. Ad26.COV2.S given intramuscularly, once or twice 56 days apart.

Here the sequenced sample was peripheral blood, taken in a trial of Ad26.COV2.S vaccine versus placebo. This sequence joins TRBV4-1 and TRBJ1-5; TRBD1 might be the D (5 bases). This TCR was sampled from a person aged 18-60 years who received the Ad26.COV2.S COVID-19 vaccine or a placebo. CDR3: CASSQDSGIGFGGQPQHF. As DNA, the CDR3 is TGCGCCAGCAGCCAAGACTCGGGGATAGGCTTTGGGGGTCAGCCCCAGCATTTT.